This entry is about one TCR beta chain. The PCR employed 60 Vbeta primers together with 13 Jbeta primers. The repertoire was sequenced with immunoSEQ multiplex PCR; TCRdb's copy has only in-frame clones and lacks some. The table records 150,000 to 200,000 clones, about 75% of them present only once. In germline, CDR1 is SGHAT, CDR2 FQNNGV. CDR3 length: 15 residues. V shed 5 bases, J shed 5 bases, and the junction held 9 bases outside the gene matches. The data stem from a study of cytomegalovirus exposure and HLA in healthy donors. J is TRBJ2-1 and V is TRBV11-2; 7 bases align to TRBD1. This clonotype was obtained from a man aged 18 to 30 in good health and CMV-seropositive. Sequencing was performed on PBMCs. Here the CDR3 reads CASSDAGTADNEQFF. The CDR3 DNA reads TGTGCCAGCAGCGACGCCGGGACAGCGGACAATGAGCAGTTCTTC.